These 20 T cell receptor beta chains came from one sample sequenced in a study of spatial heterogeneity in lung cancer (dated by TCRdb to the late 2010s). Sample time point, as interpreted from the label and publication: sample taken at primary tumor resection. Summary of the overall study and its limitations: A correlation was observed between the number of expanded intratumoral alpha and beta TCRs and the tumor nonsynonymous mutation count.

Libraries were built with 5' RACE. The sequencer listed for this sample is NextSeq 500. The public reads were quality trimmed at Q25 with fastp and then assembled into clones with MiXCR by TCRdb, keeping productive beta chains. For every CDR3 protein sequence, its rows merge into one entry that carries the most common genes and DNA. This sample is represented by about 13,000 distinct CDR3 sequences; over 6.5% of them were singletons. The ten largest clones represent around 3.4% of the sample. Antigens for these TCRs are unknown. Source: lung tumor tissue, taken at surgery. The receptors stem from a female donor with early-stage non-small cell lung cancer.

This clonotype showed up many times. The chain recombines TRBV5-1 with TRBJ2-2, with 7 nucleotides matching TRBD2. The germline V gene encodes CDR1 SGHRS and CDR2 YFSETQ. The CDR3 spans 14 residues. The ends lost 5 bases at V and 0 bases at J; junction bases unmatched: 1. The CDR3 nucleotides are TGCGCCAGCAGTCGGGGGGCGAACACCGGGGAGCTGTTTTTT. This translates into CASSRGANTGELFF.

This clonotype was counted ten times or more. J is TRBJ1-1 and V is TRBV27, with 9 bases lining up with TRBD1. Germline V gene sequence: CDR1 MNHEY, CDR2 SMNVEV (reference sequence). The CDR3 is 16 residues long. After removal of 4 bases from V and 5 bases from J, the junction contained 11 bases not matched to a gene. In nucleotides, the CDR3 is TGTGCCAGCAGTTCAGAACCACAGGGGGCCCGGACTGAAGCTTTCTTT. Amino acid sequence: CASSSEPQGARTEAFF.

This clonotype has more than one count but fewer than ten. The chain is built from TRBV11-3 and TRBJ2-2, with D possibly being TRBD1 (6 bases). V was shortened by 1 base and J by 5 bases, with 14 bases between the two germline ends. Germline CDR1 reads SGHNT; CDR2 reads YENEEA. CDR3 size: 16 residues. CDR3 nucleotides: TGTGCCAGCAGCTTAGGAGTTTGGGGGCAAACCGGGGAGCTGTTTTTT. The encoded protein is CASSLGVWGQTGELFF.

This clonotype was picked up many times. The chain has TRBV6-6 and TRBJ1-2; a weak D match, TRBD1 (5 bases). CDR1 is MNHNY, CDR2 SVGAGI, per germline (reference sequence). Between the trimmed V and J ends, which lost 6 bases and 6 bases, there was a span of 11 bases. The CDR3 is 12 residues long. The CDR3 sequence is CASSQDRDGYTF. The CDR3 bases are TGTGCCAGCAGCCAAGACAGAGATGGCTACACCTTC.

This clonotype was detected ten times or more. The V and J genes are TRBV6-5 and TRBJ2-7, with 8 bases matching TRBD2. The CDR3 is made up of 15 amino acids. V lost 6 bases to trimming and J lost 1 base; unmatched junction nucleotides: 8. Per the germline V gene, CDR1 is MNHEY and CDR2 is SVGAGI. CDR3 protein: CASSGLASKSYEQYF. CDR3 DNA sequence: TGTGCCAGCAGCGGACTAGCTTCTAAGTCCTACGAGCAGTACTTC.

Ten or more counts support this clonotype. This chain uses TRBV18 with TRBJ2-5; 10 bases are a match to TRBD1. CDR3 length: 15 amino acids. V gave up 4 bases and J gave up 0 bases; unmatched junction bases: 2. Per the germline V gene, CDR1 is KGHSH and CDR2 is LQKENI. Written as DNA, the CDR3 is TGTGCCAGCTCACGGACAGGGGGAAACCAAGAGACCCAGTACTTC. Translated, it gives CASSRTGGNQETQYF.

This clonotype was seen ten or more times. CDR3 sequence (DNA): TGTGCCAGCAGGAACCGGGACAGGGGCACTGAAGCTTTCTTT. Amino acids: CASRNRDRGTEAFF. The chain combines TRBV7-2 with TRBJ1-1; 10 bases line up with TRBD1. Germline assignment: CDR1 SGHTA and CDR2 FQGNSA. CDR3 length: 14 amino acids. V lost 6 bases, J lost 4 bases, and 5 bases stayed unmatched.

In its sample, this clonotype was seen many times. The rearrangement links TRBV7-2 to TRBJ2-2; D is unclear. The CDR3 runs to 12 residues. The V gene's germline CDR1 is SGHTA and CDR2 FQGNSA. With 5 bases removed from V and 8 bases from J, the gap between germline ends came to 9 bases. The CDR3 spells CASSLSWGELFF. CDR3 DNA: TGTGCCAGCAGCCTCTCTTGGGGGGAGCTGTTTTTT.

By share, this clonotype counts as medium-sized. The chain recombines TRBV9 with TRBJ2-6, with D maybe TRBD2 (5 bases). V gave up 4 bases and J gave up 2 bases, with 13 bases separating them. The CDR3 length is 16 residues. Germline loops: CDR1 SGDLS, CDR2 YYNGEE. Here the CDR3 reads CASSIRRETGANVLTF. CDR3 in DNA: TGTGCCAGCAGCATCAGAAGGGAGACTGGGGCCAACGTCCTGACTTTC.

This clonotype was observed many times. The rearrangement links TRBV3-1 to TRBJ1-2; D unclear. With 4 bases removed from V and 2 bases from J, the gap between germline ends came to 14 bases. The CDR3 totals 15 residues. Germline assignment: CDR1 LGHDT and CDR2 YNNKEL (reference sequence). The CDR3 sequence: CASSPLAGENYGYTF. The CDR3 coding sequence is TGTGCCAGCAGCCCCCTCGCGGGAGAAAACTATGGCTACACCTTC.

This clonotype was picked up many times. The chain recombines TRBV27 with TRBJ2-1; 10 bases are a match to TRBD1. V trimming: 6 bases; J trimming: 7 bases; junction bases outside the gene matches: 15. The CDR3 runs 17 residues. CDR1 MNHEY and CDR2 SMNVEV come from the germline V gene (reference sequence). This CDR3 is CASRRRLTGGIWNEQFF. CDR3 sequence (DNA): TGTGCCAGCAGGCGACGCCTGACAGGGGGCATTTGGAATGAGCAGTTCTTC.

This clonotype was picked up many times. The V call is TRBV20-1, the J call TRBJ2-1; possibly TRBD1 for D (6 bases). V lost 4 bases to trimming and J lost 8 bases, with 9 bases between them. The germline CDR1 and CDR2 sequences are DFQATT and SNEGSKA (reference sequence). This CDR3 spans 11 amino acids. The CDR3 reads CSAMGAHEQFF. The CDR3 nucleotides read TGCAGTGCTATGGGGGCGCATGAGCAGTTCTTC.

This clonotype has a count of ten or more. The rearrangement uses TRBV20-1 and TRBJ2-2; TRBD1 or TRBD2 may be the D gene (5 bases each). V lost 4 bases to trimming and J lost 1 base, with 16 bases between them. The CDR3 covers 16 residues. CDR1 is DFQATT and CDR2 is SNEGSKA in the germline V gene (reference sequence). In DNA form, the CDR3 reads TGCAGTGCTACAAGTCGCGAGAGGGGGAACACCGGGGAGCTGTTTTTT. As protein: CSATSRERGNTGELFF.

This clonotype was observed many times. The V and J genes are TRBV20-1 and TRBJ1-4; D is undetermined. This CDR3 has 14 amino acids. CDR1 DFQATT and CDR2 SNEGSKA come from the germline V gene (reference sequence). The V end was cut by 1 base, the J end by 8 bases, with 14 bases between. The CDR3 loop is CSARAVTNGEKLFF. Here the CDR3 DNA reads TGCAGTGCTAGAGCTGTGACCAACGGCGAAAAACTGTTTTTT.

This clonotype was seen repeatedly, ten times or more. This chain links TRBV20-1 with TRBJ2-3; D is unresolved. This CDR3 contains 14 residues. Germline CDR1 reads DFQATT; CDR2 reads SNEGSKA (reference sequence). Deletions cut 6 bases from V and 2 bases from J, with 15 bases between. The CDR3 sequence: CSATPSTHTDTQYF. The CDR3 region has the DNA TGCAGTGCAACTCCGTCCACTCACACAGATACGCAGTATTTT.

This clonotype rates as medium-sized (0.01 to 0.1%). The chain combines TRBV3-1 with TRBJ1-2; TRBD1 matches at 9 bases. The CDR3 runs 15 residues. Germline V gives CDR1 LGHDT, CDR2 YNNKEL (reference sequence). J gave up 5 bases and V 3 bases, and 7 bases lay outside the gene matches. The CDR3 bases are TGTGCCAGCAGCCAGGGACAGGGAGCAACATATGGCTACACCTTC. Protein: CASSQGQGATYGYTF.

The table lists this clonotype with a few counts. The V gene is TRBV6-5, the J gene TRBJ2-5; no clear D. This CDR3 comprises 14 residues. Germline V lookup: CDR1 MNHEY, CDR2 SVGAGI. V lost 6 bases and J lost 5, with 16 bases in between. This CDR3 is CASSRVPTRETQYF. Here the CDR3 DNA reads TGTGCCAGCAGCCGAGTCCCAACCCGGGAGACCCAGTACTTC.

This clonotype was detected many times. The chain carries TRBV7-2 and TRBJ2-7, with 7 bases lining up with TRBD1. Germline lookup yields CDR1 SGHTA and CDR2 FQGNSA. The length of the CDR3 is 14 residues. With 1 base clipped from V and 6 bases from J, the junction kept 6 bases outside the gene matches. The CDR3, as DNA: TGTGCCAGCAGCTTAGGGGACAGACCAGGCGAGCAGTACTTC. Translated: CASSLGDRPGEQYF.

This clonotype counts as medium-sized. The genes are TRBV7-2 and TRBJ2-3; unclear D gene. V gave up 0 bases and J gave up 4 bases, with 8 bases separating them. The CDR3 is 14 residues long. The germline gives CDR1 SGHTA, CDR2 FQGNSA. The CDR3 coding sequence is TGTGCCAGCAGCTTAGCCCTAGAGGCAGATACGCAGTATTTT. Translating gives CASSLALEADTQYF.

By sample fraction, this clonotype is medium-sized. The genes are TRBV7-8 and TRBJ1-1; no clear D. Germline CDR1 SGHVS, CDR2 FQNEAQ. This CDR3 comprises 17 residues. Deletions cut 1 base from V and 6 bases from J, with 21 bases between. The chain's CDR3 is CASSLGGWAGGIPEAFF. CDR3 bases: TGTGCCAGCAGCTTAGGGGGTTGGGCCGGAGGAATCCCTGAAGCTTTCTTT. The full variable domain, completed using reference TRBV7-8 and TRBJ1-1, is GAGVSQSPRYKVAKRGQDVALRCDPISGHVSLFWYQQALGQGPEFLTYFQNEAQLDKSGLPSDRFFAERPEGSVSTLKIQRTQQEDSAVYLCASSLGGWAGGIPEAFFGQGTRLTVV.